This T cell receptor (beta chain) was documented in a study of Graves' ophthalmopathy and Graves' hyperthyroidism. Study-wide points: Sensitivity reached more than 70% and specificity 72% to 80% when the model predicted ophthalmopathy progression. Separation of ophthalmopathy from stable hyperthyroidism was achieved by a 13-signature model, at roughly 88% sensitivity and 81.08% specificity. Most expanded clonotypes from thyroid (those above 0.001 frequency) were also found in blood.

RNA transcripts provided the template for amplifying TCR beta CDR3 regions. HTBI primers were used in a first-round RT-PCR, which preceded a second-round multiplex PCR. Each CDR3 protein is one row after TCRdb ran MiXCR on the multiplex PCR reads. The repertoire consists of more than 300,000 distinct CDR3 sequences, with about a sixth occurring once and the leading ten covering 2.4%. The CDR3 totals 12 residues. CDR1 and CDR2 (germline): MDHEN, SYDVKM. The V end was cut by 5 bases, the J end by 7 bases, with 9 bases between. At least ten counts were recorded for this clonotype. Its antigen is still unknown. Lactation, pregnancy, uncontrolled infections and other autoimmune diseases were all grounds for excluding patients.

The receptor comes from an adult woman with stable Graves' hyperthyroidism. Source material: peripheral blood. The chain combines TRBV28 with TRBJ1-5; TRBD1 might be the D (5 bases). The CDR3 reads CASSPQVQPQHF. DNA for the CDR3: TGTGCCAGCAGTCCACAGGTGCAGCCCCAGCATTTT.